The clone carrying this T cell receptor beta chain was seen a handful of times. Its antigen remains unidentified. V was pared by 3 bases and J by 2 bases, with 11 bases between. Germline V lookup: CDR1 SGHTA, CDR2 FQGNSA. The CDR3 sequence is 15 residues long. The data were produced by immunoSEQ multiplex PCR, yet TCRdb's version contains in-frame clones alone and is incomplete. The table includes 100,000 to 150,000 clones, 80% to 95% detected once. Second-dose schedules of about 4 or about 12 weeks were combined. These data are taken from a study of T cell responses to AZD1222 COVID-19 vaccine. Study results and caveats: Vaccine-associated CD4 TCRs spanned spike, dominant at 160-218 and 743-854. Mostly white British, mostly female donors; authors suggested clonal diversity may be underestimated.

This clonotype originated in an adult who received the AZD1222 COVID-19 vaccine. This rearrangement joins TRBV7-2 to TRBJ1-3; the D gene is possibly TRBD1 (6 bases). The sequencing here drew on peripheral blood, taken 28 days after the second AZD1222 dose. The CDR3 protein is CASSFSRGTGNTIYF. The DNA of the CDR3 is TGTGCCAGCAGCTTTTCCAGGGGCACTGGAAACACCATATATTTT.